One sample yielded the 18 T cell receptor beta chains listed below, sequenced in a study of neurological immune-mediated disorders. Using its own MiXCR run on the 5' RACE reads, TCRdb lists one record per CDR3 protein. The sample records under 80,000 distinct CDR3 sequences, roughly 5.5% being singletons. The sequenced sample was PBMCs. Source of these receptors: a woman aged 25 to 39 with multiple sclerosis.

This clonotype was observed many times. Being one base from a much bigger clone, this may be a read error. The V and J genes are TRBV21-1 and TRBJ2-7. TRBV21-1 is a documented pseudogene. The length of the CDR3 is 11 residues. The chain's CDR3 is CASRKASEQYF. The CDR3 DNA is TGTGCCAGCAGAAAAGCGTCCGAGCAGTACTTC.

This clonotype was detected only a few times. The V call is TRBV6-6, the J call TRBJ1-1; a possible D gene is TRBD1 (6 bases). V dropped 5 bases and J dropped 1 base, with 8 bases sitting between them. The CDR3 spans 13 residues. Per germline, CDR1 MNHNY and CDR2 SVGAGI (reference sequence). DNA of the CDR3: TGTGCCAGCAGTAGGACAGAGAACACTGAAGCTTTCTTT. This sequence encodes CASSRTENTEAFF.

This clonotype was seen ten or more times. This chain joins TRBV12-3 or TRBV12-4 and TRBJ2-7; possibly TRBD1 for D (5 bases). Trimming pared 5 bases from V and 1 base from J, leaving 9 bases between. This CDR3 contains 13 residues. CDR3 sequence: CASSVQGSYEQYF. The DNA of the CDR3 is TGTGCCAGCAGTGTGCAGGGTTCCTACGAGCAGTACTTC.

This clonotype has a count of ten or more. The chain joins TRBV7-9 to TRBJ1-6; 10 bases map to TRBD1. Per germline, CDR1 SEHNR and CDR2 FQNEAQ (reference sequence). The CDR3 loop spans 14 amino acids. V lost 3 bases, J lost 9 bases, and 2 bases stayed unmatched. The CDR3 protein is CASSLGTGVSPLHF. For the CDR3, the DNA is TGTGCCAGCAGCTTGGGGACAGGGGTTTCACCCCTCCACTTT.

A few counts support this clonotype. A read error is possible here, since a much larger clone lies one base away. The CDR3 here is CATSHGGRSYNEQFF. In DNA, the CDR3 is TGTGCCACCAGCCACGGGGGAAGATCCTACAATGAGCAGTTCTTC. The genes are TRBV15 and TRBJ2-1, with a possible D match to TRBD2 (6 bases). V lost 5 bases and J lost 1, with 12 bases in between. Germline values: CDR1 LNHNV, CDR2 YYDKDF (reference sequence). The CDR3 is made up of 15 amino acids.

The chain couples TRBV5-1 to TRBJ2-2; maybe TRBD1 (5 bases). Between the trimmed V and J ends, which lost 4 bases and 6 bases, there was a span of 16 bases. Germline loops: CDR1 SGHRS, CDR2 YFSETQ. This CDR3 has 15 amino acids. CDR3 sequence (DNA): TGCGCCAGCAGCCCAGCAGGGTCTATCGCCGGGGAGCTGTTTTTT. This sequence encodes CASSPAGSIAGELFF.

Comment on this clonotype: A much bigger clone sits one base away, suggesting this may be a read error. The chain employs TRBV9 and TRBJ1-6; a weak D match, TRBD1 (5 bases). This CDR3 contains 13 residues. CDR1 is SGDLS, CDR2 YYNGEE, per germline. CDR3: CASSVGGDSPLNF. In DNA form, the CDR3 reads TGTGCCAGCAGCGTAGGAGGGGATTCACCCCTCAACTTT.

Turning to this clonotype: A much larger clone lies a single base off, so this may be a read error. The rearrangement links TRBV6-5 to TRBJ1-1, with D perhaps TRBD1 (6 bases). CDR1 is MNHEY, CDR2 SVGAGI, per germline. The CDR3 sequence is 15 residues long. The DNA of the CDR3 is TGTGCCAACAGTCTTGGGGGGGGCTTTCGGACTGAAGCTTTCTTT. Translation: CANSLGGGFRTEAFF.

This clonotype was observed at least ten times. This rearrangement joins TRBV3-1 to TRBJ2-4; 8 bases map to TRBD2. CDR3 length: 16 residues. V dropped 0 bases and J dropped 6; count of bases not matched to a gene: 7. Germline V gene sequence: CDR1 LGHDT, CDR2 YNNKEL (reference sequence). In DNA, the CDR3 is TGTGCCAGCAGCCAAGAACTCACTAGCGGATTAAACATTCAGTACTTC. This sequence encodes CASSQELTSGLNIQYF.

This clonotype was seen at least ten times. This rearrangement joins TRBV28 to TRBJ1-2; D uncertain. The ends were cut back, 5 bases at V and 0 bases at J, with 13 bases in the middle. CDR1 and CDR2 (germline): MDHEN, SYDVKM. CDR3 length equals 15 residues. The CDR3 region is CASSPLIESNYGYTF. The CDR3 nucleotides read TGTGCCAGCAGTCCCCTAATTGAGTCTAACTATGGCTACACCTTC.

There are many counts of this clonotype. This chain links TRBV4-1 with TRBJ2-7, with D unresolved. The CDR3 consists of 15 residues. Looked up from germline, CDR1 is MGHRA and CDR2 is YSYEKL. V was clipped by 0 bases and J by 2 bases, with 11 bases between them. The CDR3 spells CASSQDRWAAYEQYF. CDR3 bases: TGCGCCAGCAGCCAAGATCGGTGGGCCGCCTACGAGCAGTACTTC.

There are many counts of this clonotype. The chain combines TRBV6-1 with TRBJ2-2; D unclear. Germline CDR1 is MNHNS and CDR2 is SASEGT. V lost 1 base, J lost 0 bases, and 9 bases lay in between. This CDR3 is 16 amino acids long. CDR3 sequence reads: CASSEVPYANTGELFF. In DNA form, the CDR3 reads TGTGCCAGCAGTGAAGTACCCTACGCGAACACCGGGGAGCTGTTTTTT.

This clonotype was seen ten or more times. The CDR3 DNA follows: TGTGCCAGCAGGAGGACTAGGAACACTGAAGCTTTCTTT. Protein sequence: CASRRTRNTEAFF. The chain combines TRBV7-2 with TRBJ1-1; D not resolved. This CDR3 contains 13 residues. The germline V gene encodes CDR1 SGHTA and CDR2 FQGNSA. V dropped 6 bases and J dropped 1 base, with 9 bases sitting between them.

This sequence joins TRBV3-1 and TRBJ2-7; D not resolved. V dropped 3 bases and J dropped 1 base, with 13 bases sitting between them. CDR3 length: 15 amino acids. The germline gives CDR1 LGHDT, CDR2 YNNKEL (reference sequence). As DNA, the CDR3 is TGTGCCAGCAGCCAGGGATGGGGAAAATCCTACGAGCAGTACTTC. Translation: CASSQGWGKSYEQYF.

Ten or more counts support this clonotype. The rearrangement joins TRBV14 to TRBJ2-5; possible D gene TRBD1, 5 bases. V was trimmed by 1 base and J by 7 bases, leaving 13 bases between them. CDR3 size: 14 residues. In germline, CDR1 is SGHDN, CDR2 FVKESK. The CDR3, as DNA: TGTGCCAGCAGCCAAGGGCAAACTACAGGGACCCAGTACTTC. It translates to CASSQGQTTGTQYF.

This clonotype was recorded many times. The V call is TRBV3-1, the J call TRBJ1-2; TRBD1 matches 7 bases. The CDR3 sequence is 14 residues long. Per germline, CDR1 LGHDT and CDR2 YNNKEL (reference sequence). V was clipped by 4 bases and J by 8 bases; unmatched bases: 10. The CDR3 reads CASSPGDREGGYTF. CDR3 in DNA: TGTGCCAGCAGCCCAGGCGACAGGGAAGGCGGCTACACCTTC.

Many counts were recorded for this clonotype. The chain couples TRBV29-1 to TRBJ2-3; no firm D call. V was trimmed by 3 bases and J by 1 base, leaving 11 bases between them. The CDR3 is made up of 14 amino acids. The germline CDR1 and CDR2 sequences are SQVTM and ANQGSEA. As DNA, the CDR3 is TGCAGCGTTGAGGTCTGGAGTCGCACAGATACGCAGTATTTT. Translated, it gives CSVEVWSRTDTQYF.

This clonotype was counted many times. The rearrangement uses TRBV5-1 and TRBJ2-4; tentatively, D is TRBD2 (6 bases). Germline CDR1 SGHRS, CDR2 YFSETQ. This CDR3 comprises 14 residues. V was trimmed by 0 bases and J by 5 bases, leaving 9 bases between them. CDR3 protein: CASSLGGGENIQYF. CDR3 bases: TGCGCCAGCAGCTTGGGTGGAGGGGAAAACATTCAGTACTTC.